The sequence of this TCR beta chain was determined in a study (dated by TCRdb to about 2017). A note on the overall study: Sequence and structural analyses were applied in the study to characterize human CD8+ TCR repertoires that recognize immunodominant viral antigens.

This clonotype occurred many times. The antigen it recognizes is unknown. No base qualities exist here, and no much larger clone lies one base off it. The CDR3 spans 18 residues, from the cysteine through the phenylalanine. The retained sequence is limited to the CDR3, 54 bases, with the frame set at the first base. The CDR1 and CDR2 encoded by the germline V gene are LGHNT and FRNRAP. V is shortened by 4 bases, J by 4 bases, and the region joining them spans 25 bases. The run used an Illumina HiSeq 2500. The public sequencing data were trimmed at Q25 with fastp and processed into clonotypes with MiXCR by TCRdb, which kept only in-frame beta chains. One record per CDR3 amino acid sequence lists the most common genes and DNA. For this sample there are roughly 150 distinct CDR3 sequences; roughly 30% appear just once. Around 99.8% of the sample rests with the top ten. What the authors observed across the whole study: The CD8+ TCR repertoires specific to different immunodominant viral antigens were reported to be highly diverse and distinct from one another.

Sequenced input: CD8+ T cells (not recorded whether cultured). This clonotype was obtained from a male donor. Recombination connected TRBV12-5 to TRBJ1-2, with TRBD1 as a weak D call on 5 bases. The DNA sequence is as follows: TGTGCTAGTGGTTGGGGGGTGCAGGGCGAATCGAAAAGCTATGGCTACACCTTC. This codes for CASGWGVQGESKSYGYTF.